This TCR beta chain was retrieved from a study of response to subunit inactivated influenza vaccine. A single record per CDR3 protein comes from TCRdb applying MiXCR to the RT-PCR reads. The data contain about 540,000 distinct CDR3 sequences, around 25% of them singletons. The CDR3 has 16 residues. The V gene lost 4 bases and the J gene lost 2 bases, with 16 bases spanning the gap. The germline V gene encodes CDR1 KGHSH and CDR2 LQKENI. These data are also associated with another study on T cells expressing NK-cell markers. Per that study: What made the TCR beta cDNA was 5'RACE template switching with UMIs. Several experiments added an anti-gamma-delta TCR antibody to sort only alpha-beta TCR T cells. CD8+ T cells in six or seven donors included dominant NKG2C+ clonotypes at roughly 1.0-7.0%. The same clonotypes also predominated in the CD3+CD56-NKG2C+ fraction of several donors.

This TCR derives from a man aged 50 to 59 who received an inactivated influenza vaccine. The specimen was CD4+ T cells sorted from PBMCs, collected roughly 12 days after vaccination. V gene TRBV18 combines with J gene TRBJ2-3, with TRBD1 as a possible D gene (6 bases). The CDR3 DNA sequence: TGTGCCAGCTCACTATCGACAGGAAGGTCCACAGATACGCAGTATTTT. Residues: CASSLSTGRSTDTQYF. Based on the CDR3 plus reference TRBV18 and TRBJ2-3, the full variable domain is NAGVMQNPRHLVRRRGQEARLRCSPMKGHSHVYWYRQLPEEGLKFMVYLQKENIIDESGMPKERFSAEFPKEGPSILRIQQVVRGDSAAYFCASSLSTGRSTDTQYFGPGTRLTVL.